These 27 T cell receptor beta chains were all obtained from the same sample, sequenced in a study of blood T cell repertoires in COVID-19. Assay used: immunoSEQ multiplex PCR; TCRdb lists only in-frame clones, some missing. The repertoire holds around 280,000 clones, 90% seen once, with about 1.7% in the top ten. Sequencing used PBMCs or T cells enriched from blood (not recorded which). The receptors derive from a woman aged 18-30 years with acute COVID-19.

This rearrangement joins TRBV10-3 to TRBJ2-3; 12 bases map to TRBD2. V shed 1 base, J shed 0 bases, and the junction held 5 bases outside the gene matches. Germline-derived CDR1 and CDR2 are ENHRY and SYGVKD. The CDR3 length is 18 residues. Here the CDR3 DNA reads TGTGCCATCAGTGAGTATCGGACTAGCGGGACTAGCACAGATACGCAGTATTTT. It is translated as CAISEYRTSGTSTDTQYF.

The V and J genes are TRBV4-2 and TRBJ2-7, with 12 positions matching TRBD2. Looked up from germline, CDR1 is LGHNA and CDR2 is YNFKEQ. The CDR3 loop spans 15 amino acids. The V gene end was trimmed by 6 bases and the J gene end by 0 bases; junction bases not matched to a gene: 3. This CDR3 is CASSPSGGVSYEQYF. The CDR3 bases are TGTGCCAGCAGTCCTAGCGGGGGGGTCTCCTACGAGCAGTACTTC.

This clone occurred a few times. V and J are TRBV6-4 and TRBJ1-1, with a possible D match to TRBD1 (5 bases). Trimming pared 0 bases from V and 1 base from J, leaving 6 bases between. This CDR3 is built from 14 residues. CDR1 is MRHNA, CDR2 SNTAGT, per germline. CDR3 residues: CASSDSDRNTEAFF. CDR3 in DNA: TGTGCCAGCAGTGACTCTGACAGGAACACTGAAGCTTTCTTT.

This clone came up once. The CDR3 here is CASSEGLAGGDPEQFF. The CDR3 nucleotides are TGTGCCAGCAGTGAAGGGCTAGCGGGTGGGGATCCTGAGCAGTTCTTC. The chain recombines TRBV25-1 with TRBJ2-1; 8 positions agree with TRBD2. V lost 2 bases, J lost 9 bases, and 12 bases stayed unmatched. Germline CDR1 reads MGHDK; CDR2 reads SYGVNS. The CDR3 contains 16 residues.

V is TRBV4-2 and J is TRBJ1-6; no clear D. This CDR3 is built from 16 residues. V was shortened by 1 base and J by 14 bases, with 21 bases between the two germline ends. Germline loops: CDR1 LGHNA, CDR2 YNFKEQ. This CDR3 reads CASSQGEGQLGSTLHF. The CDR3 coding sequence is TGTGCCAGCAGCCAAGGGGAGGGCCAGCTCGGATCTACCCTCCACTTT.

V and J are TRBV6-5 and TRBJ2-1, with TRBD1 identical over 7 bases. The CDR3 spans 15 residues. In germline, CDR1 is MNHEY, CDR2 SVGAGI. The J segment lost 9 bases and the V segment lost 0 bases, leaving 8 bases of the junction unmatched. The CDR3 DNA reads TGTGCCAGCAGTTACTCGAACAGGGGTTGGAGTGAGCAGTTCTTC. The encoded protein is CASSYSNRGWSEQFF.

The V gene is TRBV7-2, the J gene TRBJ2-5; 8 bases fit TRBD2. The CDR3 is 15 residues long. CDR1 is SGHTA, CDR2 FQGNSA, per germline. With V trimmed by 3 bases and J by 5 bases, 8 bases remained unmatched. CDR3 DNA sequence: TGTGCCAGCAGCTTGAGGCCGGGACTAGGGGAGACCCAGTACTTC. Translating gives CASSLRPGLGETQYF.

The chain joins TRBV9 to TRBJ2-5, with TRBD1 identical over 9 bases. The V and J ends lost 3 bases and 4 bases, in that order; junction bases with no gene match: 7. CDR3 length: 15 amino acids. The germline V gene encodes CDR1 SGDLS and CDR2 YYNGEE. Written as DNA, the CDR3 is TGTGCCAGCAGCGCGGGACAGGGTGGGGGAGAGACCCAGTACTTC. Amino acid sequence: CASSAGQGGGETQYF.

The CDR3 protein is CASSLDTGNTIYF. CDR3 sequence (DNA): TGTGCCAGCAGTTTGGACACTGGAAACACCATATATTTT. This chain joins TRBV28 and TRBJ1-3; possibly TRBD1 for D (5 bases). The length of the CDR3 is 13 residues. The germline CDR1 and CDR2 sequences are MDHEN and SYDVKM. V lost 3 bases, J lost 2 bases, and 5 bases lay in between.

The chain uses TRBV7-9 and TRBJ1-4, with D maybe TRBD1 (5 bases). Between the trimmed V and J ends, which lost 5 bases and 4 bases, there was a span of 11 bases. Germline V lookup: CDR1 SEHNR, CDR2 FQNEAQ (reference sequence). The CDR3 covers 14 residues. This CDR3 reads CASSQGDGNEKLFF. The CDR3 nucleotides are TGTGCCAGCAGCCAGGGTGACGGTAATGAAAAACTGTTTTTT.

CDR3 protein: CASGQGLNTGELFF. Written as DNA, the CDR3 is TGTGCCAGCGGACAGGGATTGAACACCGGGGAGCTGTTTTTT. The V call is TRBV7-2, the J call TRBJ2-2; 8 bases line up with TRBD1. The length of the CDR3 is 14 residues. Germline CDR1 SGHTA, CDR2 FQGNSA. The junction had 3 bases not matched to a gene; V was cut back by 8 bases and J by 1 base.

This chain uses TRBV21-1 with TRBJ2-7; the D call of TRBD2 is as the table states it, not checked on the DNA. TRBV21-1 is annotated as a pseudogene. This CDR3 is 21 amino acids long. The CDR3 region is CASSEGGERYKATDSSYEQYF. CDR3 coding DNA: TGTGCCAGCAGCGAAGGGGGGGAGCGGTATAAAGCGACAGATTCCTCCTACGAGCAGTACTTC.

The V gene is TRBV28, the J gene TRBJ1-1; tentatively, D is TRBD1 (6 bases). Germline CDR1 MDHEN, CDR2 SYDVKM. The CDR3 totals 16 residues. Between the trimmed V and J ends, which lost 5 bases and 4 bases, there was a span of 20 bases. For the CDR3, the DNA is TGTGCCAGCAGTCCAACCTCCTACAGGGTAGGCACTGAAGCTTTCTTT. This translates into CASSPTSYRVGTEAFF.

This clone has only one observation. The V call is TRBV4-1, the J call TRBJ2-7; D gene ambiguous. This CDR3 region has 11 residues. The V gene lost 1 base and the J gene lost 9 bases, with 7 bases spanning the gap. Germline V lookup: CDR1 MGHRA, CDR2 YSYEKL. The CDR3 coding sequence is TGCGCCAGCAGCCAAGGCCGAGGGCAGTACTTC. Amino acid sequence: CASSQGRGQYF.

This chain connects TRBV5-4 to TRBJ2-2; 13 bases map to TRBD2. The CDR3 is 17 amino acids. With 0 bases clipped from V and 5 bases from J, the junction kept 4 bases outside the gene matches. CDR1 SGHNT and CDR2 YYREEE come from the germline V gene (reference sequence). The CDR3 nucleotides are TGTGCCAGCAGCTTGGGACTAGCGGGAGGTCGGACCGGGGAGCTGTTTTTT. As protein: CASSLGLAGGRTGELFF.

This chain joins TRBV11-2 and TRBJ2-6, with a possible D match to TRBD1 (5 bases). V gave up 1 base and J gave up 0 bases, with 10 bases separating them. This CDR3 is 17 amino acids long. The germline CDR1 and CDR2 sequences are SGHAT and FQNNGV. Here the CDR3 reads CASSLVVGDSGANVLTF. CDR3 DNA: TGTGCCAGCAGCTTAGTGGTAGGGGACTCTGGGGCCAACGTCCTGACTTTC.

The chain combines TRBV12-3 or TRBV12-4 with TRBJ2-1; D is unresolved. Trimming removed 4 bases from V and 5 bases from J, with 3 bases in between. This CDR3 comprises 11 residues. The CDR3 region has the DNA TGTGCCAGCAGTTATAACAATGAGCAGTTCTTC. Translating gives CASSYNNEQFF.

V is TRBV3-1 (or the pseudogene TRBV3-2) and J is TRBJ2-2, with 12 bases matching TRBD2. V shed 5 bases and J 6 bases; nucleotides not matched to a gene: 13. In germline, CDR1 is LGHDT, CDR2 YNNKEL (reference sequence). The CDR3 consists of 18 residues. CDR3 amino acids: CASSTPTSGRWGPGELFF. CDR3 nucleotide sequence: TGTGCCAGCAGCACCCCCACTAGCGGGAGGTGGGGACCCGGGGAGCTGTTTTTT.

The J gene is TRBJ2-3, the V gene TRBV11-2, with D possibly being TRBD2 (5 bases). This CDR3 comprises 15 residues. Germline CDR1 reads SGHAT; CDR2 reads FQNNGV. Trimming shortened V by 3 bases and J by 5 bases, and 15 bases separated the two germline ends. In DNA form, the CDR3 reads TGTGCCAGCAGCTTTTTTCGGGGTGATAGAGATACGCAGTATTTT. This gives the protein CASSFFRGDRDTQYF.

This clone was seen a handful of times. The same CDR3 can be traced to other DNA sequences in this sample. The genes are TRBV6-5 and TRBJ2-2, with a possible D match to TRBD1 (5 bases). The V end was cut by 2 bases, the J end by 5 bases, with 12 bases between. CDR1 and CDR2 from the germline V gene are MNHEY and SVGAGI. There are 15 residues in the CDR3. The CDR3 nucleotides read TGTGCCAGCAGTTACGGTCAGGGATGGACCGGGGAGCTGTTTTTT. Translating it yields CASSYGQGWTGELFF.

The rearrangement joins TRBV24-1 to TRBJ2-7, with TRBD2 as a possible D gene (6 bases). The CDR3 sequence is 13 residues long. The V gene's germline CDR1 is KGHDR and CDR2 SFDVKD. Trimming stripped 10 bases from V and 5 bases from J, with 17 bases between. The CDR3 loop reads CATPGLTRDEQYF. For the CDR3, the DNA is TGTGCCACACCTGGACTAACGAGGGACGAGCAGTACTTC.

The chain couples TRBV7-9 to TRBJ2-2, with 7 positions matching TRBD1. Trimming cost V 5 bases and J 3 bases; bases outside gene matches: 6. Germline assignment: CDR1 SEHNR and CDR2 FQNEAQ (reference sequence). The CDR3 is made up of 15 amino acids. CDR3 loop: CASSPRDSYTGELFF. Here the CDR3 DNA reads TGTGCCAGCAGCCCCAGGGACAGCTACACCGGGGAGCTGTTTTTT.

This clone was recorded only once. V and J are TRBV5-1 and TRBJ2-2; TRBD2 aligns across 7 bases. CDR1 SGHRS and CDR2 YFSETQ come from the germline V gene. V lost 3 bases, J lost 3 bases, and 8 bases stayed unmatched. The CDR3 runs 16 residues. This chain's CDR3 is CASSSLTSVDTGELFF. The CDR3 DNA follows: TGCGCCAGCAGCTCACTCACTAGCGTTGACACCGGGGAGCTGTTTTTT.

The chain employs TRBV11-2 and TRBJ1-1, with D perhaps matching TRBD1 (5 bases). Germline V gene data show CDR1 as SGHAT and CDR2 as FQNNGV. Trimming left V 5 bases short and J 3 bases short, with 13 bases between. CDR3 length: 14 amino acids. CDR3 protein: CASSPARQYTEAFF. CDR3 nucleotide sequence: TGTGCCAGCAGCCCAGCTCGACAGTACACTGAAGCTTTCTTT.

The CDR3, as DNA: TGTGCCAGCAGCGTGGAGGGCCTAAATCAGCCCCAGCATTTT. Protein sequence: CASSVEGLNQPQHF. The chain joins TRBV9 to TRBJ1-5; D is unresolved. The CDR3 is 14 amino acids. Germline V CDR1 and CDR2: SGDLS, YYNGEE. With 2 bases removed from V and 4 bases from J, the gap between germline ends came to 10 bases. Drawing the rest from reference TRBV9 and TRBJ1-5, the complete variable domain is DSGVTQTPKHLITATGQRVTLRCSPRSGDLSVYWYQQSLDQGLQFLIQYYNGEERAKGNILERFSAQQFPDLHSELNLSSLELGDSALYFCASSVEGLNQPQHFGDGTRLSIL.

This clone was seen only once. The chain is built from TRBV18 and TRBJ1-1; D is unclear. Germline values: CDR1 KGHSH, CDR2 LQKENI. This CDR3 is 14 amino acids long. The germline V and J ends were trimmed by 1 base and 7 bases, with 13 bases remaining between them. The CDR3 region is CASSPQSPQFEAFF. The CDR3, as DNA: TGTGCCAGCTCACCACAATCCCCGCAGTTTGAAGCTTTCTTT.

The chain has TRBV2 and TRBJ2-1; TRBD2 agrees at 10 bases. CDR3 length equals 14 residues. V dropped 6 bases and J dropped 9; count of bases not matched to a gene: 8. The germline CDR1 and CDR2 sequences are SNHLY and FYNNEI. This CDR3 reads CASRGTSVGPEQFF. DNA for the CDR3: TGTGCCAGCAGGGGGACTAGCGTCGGGCCTGAGCAGTTCTTC. The variable domain in full, with the rest retrieved from reference TRBV2 and TRBJ2-1, is EPEVTQTPSHQVTQMGQEVILRCVPISNHLYFYWYRQILGQKVEFLVSFYNNEISEKSEIFDDQFSVERPDGSNFTLKIRSTKLEDSAMYFCASRGTSVGPEQFFGPGTRLTVL.